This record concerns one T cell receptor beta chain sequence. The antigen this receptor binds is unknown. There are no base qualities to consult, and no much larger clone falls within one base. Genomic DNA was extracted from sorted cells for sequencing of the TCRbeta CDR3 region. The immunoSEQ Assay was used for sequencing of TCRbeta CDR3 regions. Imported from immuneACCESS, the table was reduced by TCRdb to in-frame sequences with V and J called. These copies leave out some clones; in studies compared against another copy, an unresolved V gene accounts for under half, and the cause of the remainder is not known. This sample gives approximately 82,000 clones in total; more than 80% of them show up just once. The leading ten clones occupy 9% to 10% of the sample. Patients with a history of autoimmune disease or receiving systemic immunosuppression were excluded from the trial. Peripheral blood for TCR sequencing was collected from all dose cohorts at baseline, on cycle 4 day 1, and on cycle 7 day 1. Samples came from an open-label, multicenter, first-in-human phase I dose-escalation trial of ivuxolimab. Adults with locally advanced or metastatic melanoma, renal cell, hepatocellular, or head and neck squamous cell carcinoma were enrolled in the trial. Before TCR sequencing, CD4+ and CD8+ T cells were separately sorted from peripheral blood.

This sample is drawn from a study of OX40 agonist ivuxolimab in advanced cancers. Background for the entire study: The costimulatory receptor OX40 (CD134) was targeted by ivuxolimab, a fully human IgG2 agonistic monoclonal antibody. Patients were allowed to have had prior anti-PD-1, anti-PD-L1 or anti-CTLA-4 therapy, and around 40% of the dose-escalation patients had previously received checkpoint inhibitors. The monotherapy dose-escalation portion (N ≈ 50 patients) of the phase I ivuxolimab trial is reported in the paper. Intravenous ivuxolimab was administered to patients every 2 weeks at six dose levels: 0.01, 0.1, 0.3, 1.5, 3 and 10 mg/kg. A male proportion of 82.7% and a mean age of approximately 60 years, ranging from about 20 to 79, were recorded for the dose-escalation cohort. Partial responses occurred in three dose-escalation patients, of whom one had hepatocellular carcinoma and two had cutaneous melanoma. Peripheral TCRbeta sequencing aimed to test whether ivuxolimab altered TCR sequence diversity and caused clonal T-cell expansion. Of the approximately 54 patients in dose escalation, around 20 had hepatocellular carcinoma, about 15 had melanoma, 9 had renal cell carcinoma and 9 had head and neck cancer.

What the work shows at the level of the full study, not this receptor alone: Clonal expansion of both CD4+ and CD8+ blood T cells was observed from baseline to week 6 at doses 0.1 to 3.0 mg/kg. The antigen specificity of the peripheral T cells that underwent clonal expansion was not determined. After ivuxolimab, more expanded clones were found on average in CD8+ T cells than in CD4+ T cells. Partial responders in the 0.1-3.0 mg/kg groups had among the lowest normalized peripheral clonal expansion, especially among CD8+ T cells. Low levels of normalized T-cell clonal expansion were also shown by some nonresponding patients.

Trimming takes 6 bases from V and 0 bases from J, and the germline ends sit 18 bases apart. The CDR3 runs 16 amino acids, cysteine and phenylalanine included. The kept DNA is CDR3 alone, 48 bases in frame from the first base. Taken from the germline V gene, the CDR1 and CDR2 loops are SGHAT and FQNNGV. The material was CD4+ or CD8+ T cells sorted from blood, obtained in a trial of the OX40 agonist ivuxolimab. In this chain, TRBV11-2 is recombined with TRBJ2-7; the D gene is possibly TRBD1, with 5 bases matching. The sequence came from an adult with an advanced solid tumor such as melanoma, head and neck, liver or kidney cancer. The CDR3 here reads CASRLTGLYTSYEQYF. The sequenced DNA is TGTGCCAGCAGGTTAACAGGTCTTTATACCTCCTACGAGCAGTACTTC.